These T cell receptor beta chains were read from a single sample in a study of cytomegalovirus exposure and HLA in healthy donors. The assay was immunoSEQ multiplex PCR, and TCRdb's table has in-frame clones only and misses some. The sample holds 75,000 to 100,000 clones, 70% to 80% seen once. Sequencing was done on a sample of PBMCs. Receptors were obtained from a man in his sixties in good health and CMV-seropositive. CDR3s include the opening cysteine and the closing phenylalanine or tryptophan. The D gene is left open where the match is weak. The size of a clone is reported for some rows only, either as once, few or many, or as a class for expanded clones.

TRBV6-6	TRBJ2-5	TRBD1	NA	TGTGCCAGCGCTATCGGGACAGCGAAAGGGACCCAGTACTTC	CASAIGTAKGTQYF
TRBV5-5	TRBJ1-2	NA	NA	TGTGCCAGCAGCTTGGGTGTCGACTATCGCTACACCTTC	CASSLGVDYRYTF
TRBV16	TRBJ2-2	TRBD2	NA	TGTGCCAGCAGCCGTACTAGCGGGGTCACCGGGGAGCTGTTTTTT	CASSRTSGVTGELFF
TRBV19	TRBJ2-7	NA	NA	TGTGCCAGTAGACCGGCAGGGCCCTCCTACGAGCAGTACTTC	CASRPAGPSYEQYF
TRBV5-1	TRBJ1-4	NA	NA	TGCGCCAGCAGGTCGGTTTCGACTAATGAAAAACTGTTTTTT	CASRSVSTNEKLFF
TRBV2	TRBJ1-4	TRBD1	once	TGTGCCAGCAGTGAAGCGGTAGGGGGCGTGGGCGAAAAACTGTTTTTT	CASSEAVGGVGEKLFF
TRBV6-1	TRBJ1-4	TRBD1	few	TGTGCCAGCAGTGAAGCGCTGCCGGGACAGGGACGTAATGAAAAACTGTTTTTT	CASSEALPGQGRNEKLFF
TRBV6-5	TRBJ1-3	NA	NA	TGTGCCAGCAGTTTGGGGGGCTCTGGAAACACCATATATTTT	CASSLGGSGNTIYF
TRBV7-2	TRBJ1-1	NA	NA	TGTGCCAGCAGTTTACTGGGACTGAGGAGCACTGAAGCTTTCTTT	CASSLLGLRSTEAFF
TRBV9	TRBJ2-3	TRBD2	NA	TGTGCCGGCAGCCCCAGACTAGCGGGGGTGGATACGCAGTATTTT	CAGSPRLAGVDTQYF
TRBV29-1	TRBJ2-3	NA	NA	TGCAGCGTTGAAAATCAGTTTGGCACAGATACGCAGTATTTT	CSVENQFGTDTQYF
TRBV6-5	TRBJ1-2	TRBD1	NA	TGTGCCAGCAGGACAGGGACAGGTTCTTATGGCTACACCTTC	CASRTGTGSYGYTF
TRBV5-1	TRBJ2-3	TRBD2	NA	TGCGCCAGCAGGCACCCCGGACTAGGCACAGATACGCAGTATTTT	CASRHPGLGTDTQYF
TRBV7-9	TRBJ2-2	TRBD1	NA	TGTGCCAGCAGAGCCGGGACAGGGAACACCGGGGAGCTGTTTTTT	CASRAGTGNTGELFF
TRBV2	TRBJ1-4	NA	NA	TGTGCCACCCCGACAGCAACTAATGAAAAACTGTTTTTT	CATPTATNEKLFF
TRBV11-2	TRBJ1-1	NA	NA	TGTGCCAGCAGCCAACCCCCACAGGGACCGACCGCTTTCTTT	CASSQPPQGPTAFF
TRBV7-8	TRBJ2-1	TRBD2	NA	TGTGCCAGCAGCCCTACGGGGGGTTCCTACAATGAGCAGTTCTTC	CASSPTGGSYNEQFF
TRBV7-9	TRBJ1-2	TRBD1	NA	TGTGCCAGCAGCTTAGTAGGACAGGAGAGTCATGGCTACACCTTC	CASSLVGQESHGYTF
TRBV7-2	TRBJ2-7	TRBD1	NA	TGTGCCAGCAGCAGGACAGGGGACTCCTACGAGCAGTACTTC	CASSRTGDSYEQYF
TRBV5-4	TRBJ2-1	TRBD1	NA	TGTGCCAGCAGCGCAAACCGGGACAGGTTCTACAATGAGCAGTTCTTC	CASSANRDRFYNEQFF
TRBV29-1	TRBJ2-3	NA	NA	TGCAGCGGCGCGCGGGGGCGAGCAGATACGCAGTATTTT	CSGARGRADTQYF
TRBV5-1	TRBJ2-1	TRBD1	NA	TGCGCCAGCAGCCGGACAGGGGTCTCCTACAATGAGCAGTTCTTC	CASSRTGVSYNEQFF
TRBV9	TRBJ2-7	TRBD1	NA	TGTGCCAGCAGCGCGACAGGGCGTACCTACGAGCAGTACTTC	CASSATGRTYEQYF
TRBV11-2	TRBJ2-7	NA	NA	TGTGCCAGCAGCTTATCAGGGGCGTGGCAGTACTTC	CASSLSGAWQYF
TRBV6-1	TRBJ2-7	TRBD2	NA	TGTGCCAGCAGTGAGTCCGGGACTAGGGCCTACGAGCAGTACTTC	CASSESGTRAYEQYF
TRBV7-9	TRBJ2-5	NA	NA	TGTGCCAGCAGCACTACAGGACACCAAGAGACCCAGTACTTC	CASSTTGHQETQYF
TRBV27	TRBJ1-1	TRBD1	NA	TGTGCCAGCAGCCTGGACAGGGTCACTGAAGCTTTCTTT	CASSLDRVTEAFF
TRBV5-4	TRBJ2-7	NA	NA	TGTGCCAGCAGCTTGGGGAGCGGCATATCCTACGAGCAGTACTTC	CASSLGSGISYEQYF
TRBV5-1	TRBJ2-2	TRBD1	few	TGCGCCAGCAGCTTAGTGGGACAGGGGGCGCCCACCGGGGAGCTGTTTTTT	CASSLVGQGAPTGELFF
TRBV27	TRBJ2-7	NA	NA	TGTGCCAGCCGTTCGAGAACAGGGCTAGGCGAGCAGTACTTC	CASRSRTGLGEQYF
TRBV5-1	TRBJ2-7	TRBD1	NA	TGCGCCAGCAGCTTGGAGGGCGTGGGACAGGGATCGCACGAGCAGTACTTC	CASSLEGVGQGSHEQYF
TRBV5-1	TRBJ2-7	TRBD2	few	TGCGCCAGCAGCATAGCGGGGGCCCACGAGCAGTACTTC	CASSIAGAHEQYF
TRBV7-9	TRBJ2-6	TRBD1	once	TGTGCCAGCAGCTTAGGTCAGGGGGACTCTGGGGCCAACGTCCTGACTTTC	CASSLGQGDSGANVLTF
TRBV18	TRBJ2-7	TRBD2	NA	TGTGCCAGCTCACCCCTAGCGGGGGCGACTCCCTACGAGCAGTACTTC	CASSPLAGATPYEQYF
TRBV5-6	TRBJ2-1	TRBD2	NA	TGTGCCAGCAGCTTGGAGGTGGTAGCGGGGGGGCACAATGAGCAGTTCTTC	CASSLEVVAGGHNEQFF
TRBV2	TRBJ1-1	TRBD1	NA	TGTGCCAGCAGCCGAAGACAGGGGGTGGGGGGAATGAACACTGAAGCTTTCTTT	CASSRRQGVGGMNTEAFF
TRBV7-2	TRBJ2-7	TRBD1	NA	TGTGCCAGCACTCATAACAGGGGGCCCTACGAGCAGTACTTC	CASTHNRGPYEQYF
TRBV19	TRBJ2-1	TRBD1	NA	TGTGCCAGTAAAGGGGGCACGGTGAATGAGCAGTTCTTC	CASKGGTVNEQFF
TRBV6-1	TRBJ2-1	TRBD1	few	TGTGCCAGCAGTGTCGGGACAGGATACAATGAGCAGTTCTTC	CASSVGTGYNEQFF
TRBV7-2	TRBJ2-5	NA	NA	TGTGCCAGCAGCCTTGGGGGGAGCCAAGAGACCCAGTACTTC	CASSLGGSQETQYF
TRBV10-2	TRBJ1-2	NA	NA	TGCGCCAGTCTCGGGGAATCTAACTATGGCTACACCTTC	CASLGESNYGYTF
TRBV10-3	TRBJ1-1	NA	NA	TGTGCCATTTCCAGGGGAGGGAGCACTGAAGCTTTCTTT	CAISRGGSTEAFF
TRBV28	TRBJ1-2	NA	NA	TGTGCCAGCAGTTTATCTAGAGGCTACACCTTC	CASSLSRGYTF
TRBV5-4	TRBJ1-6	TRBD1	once	TGTGCCAGCAGCCAAGCGACAGGGACCAATTCACCCCTCCACTTT	CASSQATGTNSPLHF
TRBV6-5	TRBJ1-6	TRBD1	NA	TGTGCCAGCAGCCGGGACAGGTATAATTCACCCCTCCACTTT	CASSRDRYNSPLHF
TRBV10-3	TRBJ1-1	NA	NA	TGTGCCATCAGTGAGCCGGGACACGGGAACACTGAAGCTTTCTTT	CAISEPGHGNTEAFF
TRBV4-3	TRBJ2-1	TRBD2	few	TGCGCCAGCAGCCAAACCATAGCGGGGGGCCGGGGTGAGCAGTTCTTC	CASSQTIAGGRGEQFF
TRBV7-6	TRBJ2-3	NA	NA	TGTGCCAGCAGCTTAACAGGAGGCACAGATACGCAGTATTTT	CASSLTGGTDTQYF